These 18 T cell receptor beta chains originate from one sample sequenced in a study of metastatic and nonmetastatic thyroid tumors. TCRdb re-analyzed the PCR reads through MiXCR. Among fewer than 30,000 clones listed, less than 25% were seen once. The entire patient cohort was treatment-naive prior to thyroid surgery. Sequencing used blood. The receptors come from a male donor with papillary thyroid cancer or a benign thyroid nodule (not recorded which). Some clones in this sample may be carry-over from other donors' samples.

This clone has at least ten counts. V is TRBV6-1 and J is TRBJ2-1, with D possibly matching TRBD1 (5 bases). Trimming took 5 bases from V and 6 from J, leaving 11 bases between them. Germline V CDR1 and CDR2: MNHNS, SASEGT. This CDR3 contains 13 residues. The CDR3 protein is CASSLAGPNEQFF. CDR3 bases: TGTGCCAGCAGTTTAGCAGGGCCCAATGAGCAGTTCTTC.

At least ten counts were recorded for this clone. Here the CDR3 reads CASSIARGAGSSHEQYF. In DNA form, the CDR3 reads TGTGCCAGTAGTATAGCCAGGGGGGCAGGTAGTTCCCACGAGCAGTACTTC. The chain employs TRBV19 and TRBJ2-7; a weak D match, TRBD1 (7 bases). Germline V gene sequence: CDR1 LNHDA, CDR2 SQIVND (reference sequence). This CDR3 is built from 17 residues. Trimming cost V 1 base and J 5 bases, with 21 bases left between them.

This clone occurred many times. The V and J genes are TRBV24-1 and TRBJ2-7, with 7 bases identical to TRBD2. The CDR3 spans 13 residues. V lost 7 bases to trimming and J lost 7 bases; unmatched junction nucleotides: 9. CDR1 is KGHDR and CDR2 is SFDVKD in the germline V gene. The CDR3 here is CATRSSGGGEQYF. The CDR3, as DNA: TGTGCCACCAGATCTAGCGGCGGTGGGGAGCAGTACTTC.

In this sample, this clone turned up many times. This CDR3 is missing its conserved last phenylalanine or tryptophan, likely due to a read error. The limits of the CDR3 on the DNA are not certain, so only TCRdb's listed CDR3 is given. V and J are TRBV11-3 and TRBJ1-1; TRBD1, the table's D call, was not compared with the DNA. The CDR3 numbers 12 amino acids, ends counted. CDR1 SGHNT and CDR2 YENEEA come from the germline V gene. The CDR3 sequence is CASSSLDRGLEV.

This clone has ten or more counts. The rearrangement links TRBV28 to TRBJ2-7, with 8 bases that match TRBD2. In germline, CDR1 is MDHEN, CDR2 SYDVKM. Trimming removed 2 bases from V and 3 bases from J; junction bases left unmatched: 6. This CDR3 contains 15 residues. The CDR3 bases are TGTGCCAGCAGTTTAGCGGGAGGCCTGCTCTACGAGCAGTACTTC. This translates into CASSLAGGLLYEQYF.

This clone was counted ten times or more. The chain employs TRBV12-3 or TRBV12-4 and TRBJ1-2, with D tentatively TRBD1 (6 bases). The CDR3 length is 13 residues. Trimming took 5 bases from V and 6 from J, leaving 13 bases between them. The CDR3 here is CASSQGTYDGYTF. The DNA of the CDR3 is TGTGCCAGCAGTCAGGGGACATACGATGGCTACACCTTC.

This clone was observed many times. In DNA, the CDR3 is TGTGCCAGCAGCGAGACGCCACTAGTCCCCCAAGAGACCCAGTACTTC. Amino acid sequence: CASSETPLVPQETQYF. This chain links TRBV9 with TRBJ2-5, with a possible D match to TRBD2 (5 bases). The CDR3 has 16 amino acids. V was pared by 3 bases and J by 1 base, with 16 bases between. Looked up from germline, CDR1 is SGDLS and CDR2 is YYNGEE.

This clone came up many times. V usage is TRBV14 and J usage is TRBJ2-7; D perhaps matches TRBD2 (5 bases). Germline CDR1 reads SGHDN; CDR2 reads FVKESK. There are 13 residues in the CDR3. V lost 3 bases to trimming and J lost 7 bases, with 13 bases between them. The CDR3 spells CASSQRVRGEQYF. The CDR3 nucleotides read TGTGCCAGCAGCCAGAGGGTACGTGGGGAGCAGTACTTC. Full variable domain (outside the CDR3, taken from reference TRBV14 and TRBJ2-7): EAGVTQFPSHSVIEKGQTVTLRCDPISGHDNLYWYRRVMGKEIKFLLHFVKESKQDESGMPNNRFLAERTGGTYSTLKVQPAELEDSGVYFCASSQRVRGEQYFGPGTRLTVT.

This clone was picked up many times. The V call is TRBV6-1, the J call TRBJ1-2; a weak D match, TRBD1 (5 bases). V was shortened by 6 bases and J by 8 bases, with 13 bases between the two germline ends. Germline V CDR1 and CDR2: MNHNS, SASEGT. CDR3 length: 12 amino acids. The CDR3 coding sequence is TGTGCCAGCAGCCGCCCCCAGGGCGGCTACACCTTC. This gives the protein CASSRPQGGYTF.

Many counts were recorded for this clone. The J gene is TRBJ2-4, the V gene TRBV6-2 or TRBV6-3; the D gene is possibly TRBD1 (6 bases). V was shortened by 6 bases and J by 9 bases, with 21 bases between the two germline ends. Germline V gene data show CDR1 as MNHEY and CDR2 as SVGEGT. The CDR3 has 15 amino acids. CDR3 amino acids: CASRSQGSRPSIQYF. DNA of the CDR3: TGTGCCAGCAGGTCACAGGGTTCCCGGCCATCCATTCAGTACTTC.

This clone was seen ten or more times. V is TRBV3-1 and J is TRBJ1-1; D not certain. The germline gives CDR1 LGHDT, CDR2 YNNKEL (reference sequence). V gave up 1 base and J gave up 1 base, with 4 bases separating them. The CDR3 length is 13 residues. CDR3 protein: CASSQGQNTEAFF. The DNA for the CDR3 is TGTGCCAGCAGCCAAGGACAGAACACTGAAGCTTTCTTT.

This clone turned up a few times. The chain has TRBV6-1 and TRBJ2-5; possible D gene TRBD2, 7 bases. With 1 base removed from V and 1 base from J, the gap between germline ends came to 10 bases. CDR3 size: 15 residues. CDR1 and CDR2 from the germline V gene are MNHNS and SASEGT. The CDR3, as DNA: TGTGCCAGCAGTGAAGTGGGGGGGCGCCAAGAGACCCAGTACTTC. This sequence encodes CASSEVGGRQETQYF.

The chain recombines TRBV7-8 with TRBJ1-5; D unresolved. Trimming removed 0 bases at V and 5 bases at J, with 17 bases between. Germline lookup yields CDR1 SGHVS and CDR2 FQNEAQ. CDR3 length: 17 amino acids. The CDR3 sequence: CASSLALPQSLDQPQHF. DNA of the CDR3: TGTGCCAGCAGCTTAGCTTTACCCCAATCCCTCGATCAGCCCCAGCATTTT.

The CDR3 DNA is TGTGCCAGCAGCGTAAGGAGGGAGTCAGATACGCAGTATTTT. Encoded protein: CASSVRRESDTQYF. V usage is TRBV9 and J usage is TRBJ2-3, with D maybe TRBD2 (6 bases). The V gene's germline CDR1 is SGDLS and CDR2 YYNGEE. Trimming pared 1 base from V and 4 bases from J, leaving 10 bases between. The CDR3 has 14 residues.

This clone was detected many times. The chain couples TRBV28 to TRBJ1-3, with 8 bases identical to TRBD1. The CDR3 is 15 residues long. From germline, CDR1 is MDHEN and CDR2 SYDVKM. V shed 5 bases, J shed 2 bases, and the junction held 5 bases outside the gene matches. The CDR3 DNA sequence: TGTGCCAGCAGTCCTGGGACAGGTACTGGAAACACCATATATTTT. It is translated as CASSPGTGTGNTIYF.

In this sample, this clone turned up many times. The CDR3 here is CASIPGLADLRSYNEQFF. The CDR3 coding sequence is TGTGCCAGCATCCCCGGGCTAGCGGACCTGCGCTCCTACAATGAGCAGTTCTTC. The rearrangement uses TRBV12-3 or TRBV12-4 and TRBJ2-1, with 7 bases lining up with TRBD2. Losses at the gene ends were 7 bases for V and 0 bases for J; bases not matched to a gene: 15. CDR3 size: 18 residues.

As regards this clone: A read error may account for a junction end that differs from germline. The chain joins TRBV28 to TRBJ2-7; D is perhaps TRBD2 (6 bases). The CDR3 loop spans 14 amino acids. Germline CDR1 and CDR2: MDHEN and SYDVKM. The CDR3 region is CARSEGKGGYEQDF. In DNA form, the CDR3 reads TGTGCCAGAAGTGAAGGGAAGGGAGGCTACGAGCAGGACTTC.

This clone showed up many times. The junction does not match germline at one end; this may be a read error. This chain connects TRBV6-5 to TRBJ2-1; possible D gene TRBD1, 8 bases. CDR3 size: 17 residues. From germline, CDR1 is MNHEY and CDR2 SVGAGI. DNA for the CDR3: TGTGCCAGCATTTACTCCGGGGGGACAGGCTCCTACAATGAGCAGTTCTTC. Protein sequence: CASIYSGGTGSYNEQFF.